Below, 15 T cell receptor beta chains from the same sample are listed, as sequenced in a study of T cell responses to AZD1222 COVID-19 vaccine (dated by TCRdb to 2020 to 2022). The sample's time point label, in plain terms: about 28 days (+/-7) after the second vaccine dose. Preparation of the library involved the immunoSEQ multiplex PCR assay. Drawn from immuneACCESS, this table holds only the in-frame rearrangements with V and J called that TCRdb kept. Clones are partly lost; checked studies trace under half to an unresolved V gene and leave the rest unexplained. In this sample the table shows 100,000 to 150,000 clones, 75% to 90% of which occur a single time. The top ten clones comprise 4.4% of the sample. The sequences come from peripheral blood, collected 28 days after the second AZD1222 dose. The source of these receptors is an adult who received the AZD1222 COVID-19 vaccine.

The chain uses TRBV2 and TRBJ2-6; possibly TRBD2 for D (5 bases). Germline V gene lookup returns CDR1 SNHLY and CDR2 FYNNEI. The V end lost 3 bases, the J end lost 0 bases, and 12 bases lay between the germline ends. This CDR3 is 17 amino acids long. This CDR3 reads CASSEDGIASGANVLTF. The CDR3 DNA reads TGTGCCAGCAGTGAGGACGGGATTGCCTCTGGGGCCAACGTCCTGACTTTC.

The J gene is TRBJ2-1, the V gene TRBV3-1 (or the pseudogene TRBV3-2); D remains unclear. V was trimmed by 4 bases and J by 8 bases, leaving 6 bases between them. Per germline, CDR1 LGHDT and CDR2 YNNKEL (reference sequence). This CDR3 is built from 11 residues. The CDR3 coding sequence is TGTGCCAGCAGCCTGCTGGATGAGCAGTTCTTC. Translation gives CASSLLDEQFF.

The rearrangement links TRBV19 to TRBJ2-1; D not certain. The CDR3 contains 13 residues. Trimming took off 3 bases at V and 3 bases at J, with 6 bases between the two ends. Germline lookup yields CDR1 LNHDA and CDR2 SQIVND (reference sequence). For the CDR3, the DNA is TGTGCCAGTAGTATGATTTTCTACAATGAGCAGTTCTTC. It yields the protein CASSMIFYNEQFF.

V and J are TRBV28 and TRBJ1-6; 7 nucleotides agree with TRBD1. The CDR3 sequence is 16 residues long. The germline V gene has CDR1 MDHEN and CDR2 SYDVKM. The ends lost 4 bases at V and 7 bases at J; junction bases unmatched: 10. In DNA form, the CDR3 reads TGTGCCAGCAGTTCCACGGACAGGCCTAAGAATTCACCCCTCCACTTT. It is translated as CASSSTDRPKNSPLHF.

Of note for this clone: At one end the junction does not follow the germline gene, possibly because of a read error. CDR3 coding DNA: TGTGCCAGCCACGGACACCAACACCGGGGAGCTGTTTTT. Its translation: CASHGHQHRGAVF. This chain links TRBV27 with TRBJ2-2, with D tentatively TRBD1 or TRBD2 (5 bases each). The V gene's germline CDR1 is MNHEY and CDR2 SMNVEV (reference sequence). The CDR3 length is 13 residues.

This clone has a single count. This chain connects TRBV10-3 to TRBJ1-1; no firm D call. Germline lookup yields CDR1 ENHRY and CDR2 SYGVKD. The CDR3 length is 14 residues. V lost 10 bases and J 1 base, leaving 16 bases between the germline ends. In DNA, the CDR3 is TGTGCCACCTCGGCTGGGCACGAGAACACTGAAGCTTTCTTT. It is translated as CATSAGHENTEAFF.

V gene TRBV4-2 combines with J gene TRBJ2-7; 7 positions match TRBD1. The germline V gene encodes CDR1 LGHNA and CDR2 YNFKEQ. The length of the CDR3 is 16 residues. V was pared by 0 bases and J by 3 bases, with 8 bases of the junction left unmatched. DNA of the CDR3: TGTGCCAGCAGCCAAGATGCGACAGGGATTTTCTACGAGCAGTACTTC. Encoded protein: CASSQDATGIFYEQYF.

The CDR3 DNA follows: TGTGCCACCAGTGATACCACAACGACGGGACAGGATACAGATACGCAGTATTTT. This translates into CATSDTTTTGQDTDTQYF. This rearrangement joins TRBV24-1 to TRBJ2-3; 8 nucleotides line up with TRBD1. This CDR3 region has 18 residues. Germline V gene data show CDR1 as KGHDR and CDR2 as SFDVKD. V shed 3 bases and J 3 bases; nucleotides not matched to a gene: 13.

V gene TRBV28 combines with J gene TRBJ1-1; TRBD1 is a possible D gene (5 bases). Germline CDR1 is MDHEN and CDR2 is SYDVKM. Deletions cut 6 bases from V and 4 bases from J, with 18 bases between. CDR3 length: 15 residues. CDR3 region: CASSPGGDGVTEAFF. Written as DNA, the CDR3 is TGTGCCAGCAGCCCCGGGGGGGATGGGGTCACTGAAGCTTTCTTT.

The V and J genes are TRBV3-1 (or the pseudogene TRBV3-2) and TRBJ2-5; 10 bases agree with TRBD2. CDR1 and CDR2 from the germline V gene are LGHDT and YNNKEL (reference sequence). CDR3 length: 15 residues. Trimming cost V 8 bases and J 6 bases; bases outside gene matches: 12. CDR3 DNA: TGTGCCAGCGCCCAGAGCGGGGGGGCCGCAAAGACCCAGTACTTC. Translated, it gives CASAQSGGAAKTQYF.

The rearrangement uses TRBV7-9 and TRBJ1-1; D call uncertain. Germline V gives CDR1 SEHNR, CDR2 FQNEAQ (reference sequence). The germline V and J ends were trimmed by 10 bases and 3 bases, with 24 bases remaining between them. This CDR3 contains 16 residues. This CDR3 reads CATPGQYDWRDTEAFF. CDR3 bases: TGTGCCACCCCCGGGCAGTACGATTGGAGGGACACTGAAGCTTTCTTT.

DNA of the CDR3: TGCGCCAGCAGCTTGGGTATCCAGGCAAGAGGGACTGAAGCTTTCTTT. Translation gives CASSLGIQARGTEAFF. The chain links TRBV5-1 to TRBJ1-1, with D unresolved. Germline V gene sequence: CDR1 SGHRS, CDR2 YFSETQ. V was shortened by 0 bases and J by 5 bases, with 17 bases between the two germline ends. The CDR3 spans 16 residues.

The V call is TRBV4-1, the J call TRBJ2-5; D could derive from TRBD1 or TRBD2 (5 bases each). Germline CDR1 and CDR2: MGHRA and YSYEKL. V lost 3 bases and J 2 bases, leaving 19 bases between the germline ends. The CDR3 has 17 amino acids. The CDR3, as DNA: TGCGCCAGCAGCCAGCTGAGCCGGGGCCTAGATCAAGAGACCCAGTACTTC. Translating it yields CASSQLSRGLDQETQYF.

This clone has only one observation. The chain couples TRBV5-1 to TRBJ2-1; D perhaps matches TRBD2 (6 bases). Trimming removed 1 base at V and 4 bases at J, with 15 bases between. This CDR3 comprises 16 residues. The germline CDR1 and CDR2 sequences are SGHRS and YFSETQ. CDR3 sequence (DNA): TGCGCCAGCAGCTTGTCGGGTAGCGGTAATTACAATGAGCAGTTCTTC. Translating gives CASSLSGSGNYNEQFF. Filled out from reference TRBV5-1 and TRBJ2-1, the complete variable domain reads KAGVTQTPRYLIKTRGQQVTLSCSPISGHRSVSWYQQTPGQGLQFLFEYFSETQRNKGNFPGRFSGRQFSNSRSEMNVSTLELGDSALYLCASSLSGSGNYNEQFFGPGTRLTVL.

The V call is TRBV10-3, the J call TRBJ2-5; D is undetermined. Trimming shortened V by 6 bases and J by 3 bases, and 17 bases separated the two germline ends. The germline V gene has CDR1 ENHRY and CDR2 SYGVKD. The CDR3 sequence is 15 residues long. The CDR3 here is CAIRIVADVEETQYF. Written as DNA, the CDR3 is TGTGCCATCAGAATAGTTGCGGACGTCGAAGAGACCCAGTACTTC.